Each of the 15 T cell receptor beta chains below was sequenced from the same sample in a study of cytomegalovirus exposure and HLA in healthy donors. The protocol was immunoSEQ multiplex PCR, while the TCRdb copy is restricted to in-frame clones and leaves out a portion. The sample lists 110,000 or so clones; approximately 89% were seen once. The sample taken for sequencing was PBMCs. The receptor source for this set is a man between 18 and 35 years old in good health and CMV-seronegative.

This clone was detected only a few times. DNA of the CDR3: TGTGCCAGCAGTCGGACCGGGACAGGGGTTTCCGAGCAGTACTTC. Translating gives CASSRTGTGVSEQYF. The chain combines TRBV11-3 with TRBJ2-7, with 10 bases aligning to TRBD1. CDR1 is SGHNT, CDR2 YENEEA, per germline. V was pared by 6 bases and J by 6 bases, with 11 bases of the junction left unmatched. The CDR3 totals 15 residues.

This clone occurred once. The V and J genes are TRBV11-3 and TRBJ2-5; 11 bases are shared with TRBD2. The CDR3 has 16 residues. Germline V lookup: CDR1 SGHNT, CDR2 YENEEA. V lost 1 base to trimming and J lost 2 bases; unmatched junction nucleotides: 3. CDR3 nucleotide sequence: TGTGCCAGCAGCTTAGTAGGGACTAGCGGACAAGAGACCCAGTACTTC. Its translation: CASSLVGTSGQETQYF.

This chain joins TRBV15 and TRBJ2-3, with TRBD2 as a possible D gene (5 bases). The V gene's germline CDR1 is LNHNV and CDR2 YYDKDF (reference sequence). The CDR3 is made up of 14 amino acids. The V and J ends lost 1 base and 4 bases respectively, with 9 bases between them. The CDR3 loop is CATSRGEGPDTQYF. For the CDR3, the DNA is TGTGCCACCAGCAGAGGTGAGGGCCCAGATACGCAGTATTTT.

This sequence joins TRBV10-1 and TRBJ2-7; 10 positions match TRBD1. The V gene end was trimmed by 4 bases and the J gene end by 1 base; junction bases not matched to a gene: 4. The CDR3 spans 15 residues. Germline V gives CDR1 WNHNN, CDR2 SYGVQD (reference sequence). The CDR3 DNA reads as TGCGCCAGCAGTGTGGGGACAGGGGCATCCTACGAGCAGTACTTC. It translates to CASSVGTGASYEQYF.

V usage is TRBV11-2 and J usage is TRBJ2-5; 11 nucleotides agree with TRBD2. CDR1 and CDR2 from the germline V gene are SGHAT and FQNNGV. The CDR3 consists of 16 residues. V was pared by 4 bases and J by 2 bases, with 6 bases of the junction left unmatched. CDR3 in amino acids: CASSSGTSGPQETQYF. CDR3 DNA sequence: TGTGCCAGCAGCTCCGGGACTAGCGGACCTCAAGAGACCCAGTACTTC.

V is TRBV7-8 and J is TRBJ2-7; the match to TRBD2 covers 9 bases. V shed 11 bases and J 2 bases; nucleotides not matched to a gene: 7. Germline values: CDR1 SGHVS, CDR2 FQNEAQ. The CDR3 loop spans 13 amino acids. CDR3 residues: CACGSGGTYEQYF. In nucleotides, the CDR3 is TGTGCCTGTGGAAGCGGGGGGACCTACGAGCAGTACTTC.

V is TRBV7-5 and J is TRBJ1-2; TRBD1 is taken as the D call from the table, unchecked against the DNA. TRBV7-5 is annotated as a pseudogene. This CDR3 region has 17 residues. The CDR3 loop reads CARSFFAPVTRQGGYTF. The CDR3 DNA is TGTGCCAGAAGCTTTTTCGCCCCCGTGACCCGCCAGGGTGGCTACACCTTC.

The V gene is TRBV10-2, the J gene TRBJ1-5; TRBD1 might be the D (5 bases). The V gene's germline CDR1 is WSHSY and CDR2 SAAADI. This CDR3 region has 14 residues. V was clipped by 7 bases and J by 6 bases, with 16 bases between them. CDR3 nucleotide sequence: TGCGCCAGCACCGAGACCGGGACTAGTCAGCCCCAGCATTTT. This codes for CASTETGTSQPQHF.

This clone has more than one count but fewer than ten. The rearrangement links TRBV4-3 to TRBJ2-7; TRBD1 matches 9 bases. Germline V CDR1 and CDR2: LGHNA, YSLEER. This CDR3 is built from 14 residues. V lost 2 bases to trimming and J lost 5 bases; unmatched junction nucleotides: 4. The CDR3 spells CASSQRQGVNEQYF. Written as DNA, the CDR3 is TGCGCCAGCAGCCAAAGACAGGGGGTGAACGAGCAGTACTTC.

This chain joins TRBV29-1 and TRBJ2-1, with 8 bases matching TRBD2. This CDR3 spans 13 amino acids. From germline, CDR1 is SQVTM and CDR2 ANQGSEA. V shed 7 bases, J shed 7 bases, and the junction held 9 bases outside the gene matches. The CDR3: CSASSGVGNEQFF. For the CDR3, the DNA is TGCAGCGCCAGTAGCGGGGTCGGGAATGAGCAGTTCTTC.

The chain employs TRBV28 and TRBJ2-7, with 8 nucleotides matching TRBD1. Germline V gene lookup returns CDR1 MDHEN and CDR2 SYDVKM. This CDR3 has 15 amino acids. V lost 3 bases and J lost 6; bases outside the gene matches: 10. The CDR3 here is CASSFRTGRVLEQYF. In nucleotides, the CDR3 is TGTGCCAGCAGTTTTCGGACAGGGAGAGTTCTCGAGCAGTACTTC.

The gene calls are TRBV4-1 and TRBJ2-5; TRBD1 agrees at 7 bases. Per germline, CDR1 MGHRA and CDR2 YSYEKL. V was pared by 4 bases and J by 4 bases, with 6 bases of the junction left unmatched. The CDR3 is 14 amino acids. CDR3 nucleotides: TGCGCCAGCAGCCCCCGGAGACAGGGAGAGACCCAGTACTTC. This gives the protein CASSPRRQGETQYF.

The chain recombines TRBV7-9 with TRBJ1-1; D gene uncertain. V gave up 2 bases and J gave up 7 bases, with 11 bases separating them. CDR3 length: 13 residues. Per germline, CDR1 SEHNR and CDR2 FQNEAQ (reference sequence). CDR3 sequence reads: CASSLRGSIEAFF. The CDR3 nucleotides read TGTGCCAGCAGCTTACGAGGGAGTATTGAAGCTTTCTTT. Complete variable domain (other parts from reference TRBV7-9 and TRBJ1-1): DTGVSQNPRHKITKRGQNVTFRCDPISEHNRLYWYRQTLGQGPEFLTYFQNEAQLEKSRLLSDRFSAERPKGSFSTLEIQRTEQGDSAMYLCASSLRGSIEAFFGQGTRLTVV.

V is TRBV30 and J is TRBJ1-5, with TRBD1 matching over 9 bases. V lost 5 bases to trimming and J lost 6 bases; unmatched junction nucleotides: 5. The V gene's germline CDR1 is GTSNPN and CDR2 SVGIG (reference sequence). This CDR3 comprises 13 residues. Written as DNA, the CDR3 is TGTGCCTGGGCGGGACAGGGTATTCAGCCCCAGCATTTT. Translated: CAWAGQGIQPQHF.

The chain carries TRBV11-3 and TRBJ2-7; TRBD2 matches 9 bases. The CDR3 runs to 17 residues. Trimming took 0 bases from V and 4 from J; bases not matched to a gene: 10. Germline loops: CDR1 SGHNT, CDR2 YENEEA. Here the CDR3 reads CASSLDPLGSGRYEQYF. CDR3 nucleotides: TGTGCCAGCAGCTTAGATCCGTTGGGTAGCGGGAGATACGAGCAGTACTTC.